This TCR beta chain came from a study of blood T cell repertoires in COVID-19. The germline CDR1 and CDR2 sequences are SGHVS and FNYEAQ. Germline trimming cut 6 bases from V and 4 bases from J; bases unmatched to any gene: 10. The CDR3 length is 15 residues. The repertoire was sequenced with immunoSEQ multiplex PCR; TCRdb's copy has only in-frame clones and lacks some. The data contain about 310,000 clones, approximately 85% of them singletons. The chain employs TRBV7-6 and TRBJ1-2, with 8 bases lining up with TRBD1. This clonotype originated in a man aged 25 to 40 who had recovered from COVID-19. The specimen was PBMCs or T cells enriched from blood (not recorded which). The CDR3 DNA follows: TGTGCCAGCAGTAGGGGACAGGTGGCCCCCTATGGCTACACCTTC. It yields the protein CASSRGQVAPYGYTF. Complete variable domain (other parts from reference TRBV7-6 and TRBJ1-2): GAGVSQSPRYKVTKRGQDVALRCDPISGHVSLYWYRQALGQGPEFLTYFNYEAQQDKSGLPNDRFSAERPEGSISTLTIQRTEQRDSAMYRCASSRGQVAPYGYTFGSGTRLTVV.